This T cell receptor (beta chain) stems from a study of low-dose radiotherapy and immunotherapy resistance in tumors. The sample's time point: after trial treatment. Treatment noted: LDRT plus nivolumab, ipilimumab, low-dose cyclophosphamide and aspirin (RACIN trial). Notes on this clonotype: A read error is the likely source, as a far larger clone sits one nucleotide away.

Unmatched junction bases numbered 4, after V lost 5 bases and J lost 6 bases. The CDR3 length is 14 residues. CDR1 MNHEY and CDR2 SMNVEV come from the germline V gene (reference sequence). Primers targeting TRAV and TRBV primed first-strand cDNA, covering alpha and beta chains. The authors ran around 19 PCR cycles to amplify TCRs with a constant-region primer and V-primer adapter. MiXCR, run by TCRdb on the reads, gives a single entry per CDR3 protein. The data show under 95,000 distinct CDR3 sequences, about 17% seen once. Sequencing was performed on PBMCs, taken after low-dose radiotherapy plus immunotherapy. The chain couples TRBV27 to TRBJ1-1, with 12 bases lining up with TRBD1. The TCR comes from a male donor with prostate cancer. The CDR3 DNA reads as TGTGCCAGCAGTGCCGGGACAGGGGGCCCTGAAGCTTTCTTT. Its protein product is CASSAGTGGPEAFF.